These 20 T cell receptor beta chains came from one sample sequenced in a study of T cell responses to AZD1222 COVID-19 vaccine. The protocol was immunoSEQ multiplex PCR, while the TCRdb copy is restricted to in-frame clones and leaves out a portion. The sample carries 150,000 to 160,000 clones, 90% recorded once. Here the sequenced sample was peripheral blood, taken 28 days after the second AZD1222 dose. The receptor set was obtained from an adult who received the AZD1222 COVID-19 vaccine.

This rearrangement joins TRBV7-2 to TRBJ2-5, with a tentative D call TRBD2 (5 bases). There are 14 residues in the CDR3. CDR1 is SGHTA, CDR2 FQGNSA, per germline. Trimming stripped 4 bases from V and 4 bases from J, with 13 bases between. CDR3 loop: CASSSAFRGETQYF. The CDR3 DNA reads TGTGCCAGCAGCTCCGCCTTTCGGGGAGAGACCCAGTACTTC.

The genes are TRBV7-6 and TRBJ1-5; D unclear. V lost 5 bases, J lost 0 bases, and 8 bases lay in between. Germline V gives CDR1 SGHVS, CDR2 FNYEAQ. The CDR3 covers 14 residues. The DNA of the CDR3 is TGTGCCAGCAGCCTAACGAATAGCAATCAGCCCCAGCATTTT. Translated: CASSLTNSNQPQHF.

Here the CDR3 DNA reads TGTGCCAGCAGGCGGACAGATCGGAATTCACCCCTCCACTTT. It codes for CASRRTDRNSPLHF. The chain has TRBV6-5 and TRBJ1-6; D might be TRBD1 (6 bases). The germline V gene has CDR1 MNHEY and CDR2 SVGAGI. The CDR3 contains 14 residues. V gave up 6 bases and J gave up 7 bases, with 13 bases separating them.

The chain combines TRBV19 with TRBJ1-3; D uncertain. Between the trimmed V and J ends, which lost 1 base and 2 bases, there was a span of 15 bases. Per germline, CDR1 LNHDA and CDR2 SQIVND (reference sequence). This CDR3 comprises 17 residues. The CDR3 sequence is CASSIVAAYGTGNTIYF. CDR3 nucleotide sequence: TGTGCCAGTAGTATAGTTGCGGCCTACGGTACTGGAAACACCATATATTTT. Full variable domain (rest looked up from reference TRBV19 and TRBJ1-3): DGGITQSPKYLFRKEGQNVTLSCEQNLNHDAMYWYRQDPGQGLRLIYYSQIVNDFQKGDIAEGYSVSREKKESFPLTVTSAQKNPTAFYLCASSIVAAYGTGNTIYFGEGSWLTVV.

This chain uses TRBV2 with TRBJ1-1; D not certain. CDR1 is SNHLY and CDR2 is FYNNEI in the germline V gene. The CDR3 is made up of 15 amino acids. The ends were cut back, 2 bases at V and 5 bases at J, with 15 bases in the middle. The CDR3 nucleotides read TGTGCCAGCAGTGAAAGGGCGCCCCGAGGGACTGAAGCTTTCTTT. Protein: CASSERAPRGTEAFF.

This clone was seen only a few times. J is TRBJ1-5 and V is TRBV6-5; D call uncertain. This CDR3 contains 14 residues. In germline, CDR1 is MNHEY, CDR2 SVGAGI. V lost 5 bases and J 2 bases, leaving 10 bases between the germline ends. CDR3 nucleotides: TGTGCCAGCAGTACTCGCCGGGGCAATCAGCCCCAGCATTTT. Amino acids: CASSTRRGNQPQHF.

Only a few counts were recorded for this clone. The V call is TRBV15, the J call TRBJ2-5; D not certain. Per the germline V gene, CDR1 is LNHNV and CDR2 is YYDKDF (reference sequence). The CDR3 loop spans 13 amino acids. The V and J ends lost 0 bases and 5 bases respectively, with 7 bases between them. CDR3 nucleotide sequence: TGTGCCACCAGCAGAGATACTGCGGAGACCCAGTACTTC. Its translation is CATSRDTAETQYF.

V usage is TRBV7-2 and J usage is TRBJ2-7; 8 bases are shared with TRBD1. Unmatched junction bases numbered 6, after V lost 4 bases and J lost 4 bases. The CDR3 is made up of 14 amino acids. Germline CDR1 and CDR2: SGHTA and FQGNSA. The CDR3 DNA reads as TGTGCCAGCAGCTCGCCGGGACAGGCGTACGAGCAGTACTTC. Translation: CASSSPGQAYEQYF.

V and J are TRBV6-5 and TRBJ2-1, with TRBD1 identical over 12 bases. Trimming cost V 6 bases and J 8 bases; bases outside gene matches: 8. The CDR3 is made up of 15 amino acids. Germline values: CDR1 MNHEY, CDR2 SVGAGI. CDR3 nucleotides: TGTGCCAGCAGACCCGGGACAGGGGGCTTCCATGAGCAGTTCTTC. Translated, it gives CASRPGTGGFHEQFF.

This clone was seen only once. The rearrangement uses TRBV2 and TRBJ1-1; D may be TRBD1 (5 bases). The CDR3 is 14 amino acids. The germline CDR1 and CDR2 sequences are SNHLY and FYNNEI. V was pared by 4 bases and J by 1 base, with 10 bases between. The CDR3 DNA sequence: TGTGCCAGCAGTGCCAGGGTGAGGAACACTGAAGCTTTCTTT. This encodes CASSARVRNTEAFF. Based on the CDR3 plus reference TRBV2 and TRBJ1-1, the full variable domain is EPEVTQTPSHQVTQMGQEVILRCVPISNHLYFYWYRQILGQKVEFLVSFYNNEISEKSEIFDDQFSVERPDGSNFTLKIRSTKLEDSAMYFCASSARVRNTEAFFGQGTRLTVV.

V usage is TRBV6-5 and J usage is TRBJ1-2; no definite D call. There are 12 residues in the CDR3. The ends were cut back, 8 bases at V and 4 bases at J, with 11 bases in the middle. CDR1 is MNHEY and CDR2 is SVGAGI in the germline V gene. The DNA for the CDR3 is TGTGCCAGCGGATACTACAGCTATGGCTACACCTTC. Protein sequence: CASGYYSYGYTF.

CDR3 bases: TGTGCCAGCTCACTGCGAAGCGGAATGAGCTCCTACGAGCAGTACTTC. This encodes CASSLRSGMSSYEQYF. The V call is TRBV18, the J call TRBJ2-7; possible D gene TRBD2, 5 bases. V was trimmed by 4 bases and J by 0 bases, leaving 16 bases between them. Germline V gene data show CDR1 as KGHSH and CDR2 as LQKENI. CDR3 length: 16 residues.

CDR3 loop: CAPRGLHGYTF. For the CDR3, the DNA is TGTGCCCCCAGGGGCCTACATGGCTACACCTTC. The chain links TRBV11-3 to TRBJ1-2, with a possible D match to TRBD1 (6 bases). The CDR3 loop spans 11 amino acids. With 11 bases removed from V and 6 bases from J, the gap between germline ends came to 13 bases. Per germline, CDR1 SGHNT and CDR2 YENEEA. The complete variable domain, with remaining parts taken from reference TRBV11-3 and TRBJ1-2, reads EAGVVQSPRYKIIEKKQPVAFWCNPISGHNTLYWYLQNLGQGPELLIRYENEEAVDDSQLPKDRFSAERLKGVDSTLKIQPAELGDSAVYLCAPRGLHGYTFGSGTRLTVV.

The rearrangement joins TRBV18 to TRBJ1-2, with D possibly matching TRBD1 (5 bases). Trimming cost V 0 bases and J 3 bases, with 11 bases left between them. The length of the CDR3 is 15 residues. Per the germline V gene, CDR1 is KGHSH and CDR2 is LQKENI. As DNA, the CDR3 is TGTGCCAGCTCACCACCGAGCAGGGTTGACTATGGCTACACCTTC. This encodes CASSPPSRVDYGYTF.

The chain uses TRBV27 and TRBJ1-6; D uncertain. Germline V gene sequence: CDR1 MNHEY, CDR2 SMNVEV (reference sequence). V shed 2 bases and J shed 10 bases, with 15 bases lying between them. The CDR3 is made up of 15 amino acids. For the CDR3, the DNA is TGTGCCAGCAGTTTAACCCCGCCCTACGGATCACCCCTCCACTTT. Amino acids: CASSLTPPYGSPLHF.

The J gene is TRBJ1-4, the V gene TRBV9, with TRBD1 as a possible D gene (5 bases). This CDR3 comprises 13 residues. Trimming shortened V by 3 bases and J by 7 bases, and 10 bases separated the two germline ends. Germline CDR1 SGDLS, CDR2 YYNGEE. The CDR3 DNA reads TGTGCCAGCAGCGGGGGAGGGACTGAAAAACTGTTTTTT. Translation: CASSGGGTEKLFF.

Turning to this clone: In the same sample, other DNA sequences code for this CDR3. The rearrangement joins TRBV6-5 to TRBJ1-3; possible D gene TRBD1, 5 bases. In germline, CDR1 is MNHEY, CDR2 SVGAGI. This CDR3 spans 14 amino acids. Trimming removed 2 bases at V and 2 bases at J, with 7 bases between. CDR3 residues: CASSYGGAGNTIYF. As DNA, the CDR3 is TGTGCCAGCAGTTACGGGGGGGCTGGAAACACCATATATTTT.

The rearrangement uses TRBV30 and TRBJ2-1, with no clear D. This CDR3 comprises 11 residues. Trimming took 0 bases from V and 12 from J, leaving 9 bases between them. The V gene's germline CDR1 is GTSNPN and CDR2 SVGIG (reference sequence). The CDR3 nucleotides are TGTGCCTGGAGTGTACCCCCGGTGCAGTTCTTC. It translates to CAWSVPPVQFF.

Here the CDR3 DNA reads TGTGCCAGCAGCTTGGGACGTCCCCTGAACACCGGGGAGCTGTTTTTT. Translation gives CASSLGRPLNTGELFF. The chain links TRBV7-2 to TRBJ2-2; D could derive from TRBD1 or TRBD2 (5 bases each). V lost 3 bases and J 1 base, leaving 12 bases between the germline ends. The CDR3 is 16 amino acids. CDR1 is SGHTA and CDR2 is FQGNSA in the germline V gene.

The chain is built from TRBV7-2 and TRBJ1-5; D not certain. Germline V gives CDR1 SGHTA, CDR2 FQGNSA. The CDR3 is 15 amino acids. Trimming removed 1 base from V and 4 bases from J, with 11 bases in between. The CDR3 nucleotides are TGTGCCAGCAGCTTAGGTGGCGGTTTTAATCAGCCCCAGCATTTT. Translated: CASSLGGGFNQPQHF.